This record looks at one TCR beta chain sequence and its context. The data were taken from a study of blood T cell repertoires in COVID-19. Turning to the study itself: Italy, Spain and the United States were the sources of the convalescent and acute COVID-19 samples.

TCRdb keeps only in-frame clones here, not all; method: immunoSEQ multiplex PCR. Altogether some 380,000 clones are present, approximately 77% being singletons, with the ten largest covering 1.1%. The sample taken for sequencing was peripheral blood. The TCR sequence derives from a human donor with acute or convalescent COVID-19. The donor label of this sample is uncertain.

DNA for the CDR3: TGTGCCAGCAGCTTAGGGACTAACTGGGTCGAGCAGTACTTC. The encoded protein is CASSLGTNWVEQYF. The chain is built from TRBV7-9 and TRBJ2-7; D may be TRBD2 (6 bases). Germline V gene data show CDR1 as SEHNR and CDR2 as FQNEAQ (reference sequence). CDR3 size: 14 residues. V was cut by 1 base and J by 6 bases, with 13 bases left in between.